This entry lists 25 T cell receptor beta chains sequenced from one sample in a study of regulatory T cells in long-lasting Graves disease. According to the study, TCR beta libraries were built with iRepertoire HTBI primers and CDR3-region Arm-PCR. TCRdb used MiXCR to reprocess the multiplex PCR reads, holding one entry per CDR3 protein. This table has about 460,000 distinct CDR3 sequences, around 13% appearing once. The time point here: newly diagnosed GD, antithyroid drugs for less than 3 months. The TCR library was made from RNA extracted from PBMCs. Separately, the same data were catalogued under a study of T cells in Graves' hyperthyroidism and ophthalmopathy.

This material consisted of peripheral blood mononuclear cells (PBMCs), taken at new diagnosis, from a patient treated with antithyroid drugs. The receptors come from a woman between 50 and 59 years old with Graves disease.

In its sample, this clonotype was seen many times. The genes are TRBV7-7 and TRBJ2-3, with 14 bases aligning to TRBD2. The ends lost 4 bases at V and 5 bases at J; junction bases unmatched: 2. The CDR3 is 15 residues long. CDR1 SSHAT and CDR2 FNYEAQ come from the germline V gene (reference sequence). The CDR3 is CASSSGLAGEDTQYF. The CDR3 DNA follows: TGTGCCAGCAGCTCGGGACTAGCGGGAGAAGATACGCAGTATTTT.

Concerning this clonotype: A much larger clone sits a single nucleotide away, making a read error possible. The chain has TRBV19 and TRBJ1-2; D might be TRBD1 (5 bases). This CDR3 contains 15 residues. CDR1 and CDR2 (germline): LNHDA, SQIVND (reference sequence). Trimming took 9 bases from V and 1 from J, leaving 18 bases between them. CDR3 in DNA: TGTGCCAGCCCAATCTCAGGGAGTAGTAACTATGGCTACACCTTC. It yields the protein CASPISGSSNYGYTF. Drawing the rest from reference TRBV19 and TRBJ1-2, the complete variable domain is DGGITQSPKYLFRKEGQNVTLSCEQNLNHDAMYWYRQDPGQGLRLIYYSQIVNDFQKGDIAEGYSVSREKKESFPLTVTSAQKNPTAFYLCASPISGSSNYGYTFGSGTRLTVV.

This clonotype was detected a few times. A much larger clone sits a single nucleotide away, making a read error possible. The rearrangement links TRBV29-1 to TRBJ2-5, with D tentatively TRBD1 or TRBD2 (6 bases each). CDR1 and CDR2 (germline): SQVTM, ANQGSEA. The CDR3 sequence is 13 residues long. This CDR3 reads CSVVVGGAEAQYF. In DNA form, the CDR3 reads TGCAGCGTTGTGGTGGGGGGCGCAGAGGCCCAGTACTTC.

The chain links TRBV27 to TRBJ2-7, with D unclear. This CDR3 comprises 14 residues. V gave up 5 bases and J gave up 2 bases, with 13 bases separating them. CDR1 MNHEY and CDR2 SMNVEV come from the germline V gene (reference sequence). DNA for the CDR3: TGTGCCAGCAGTCCCAATTATATTACCTACGAGCAGTACTTC. This codes for CASSPNYITYEQYF.

This rearrangement joins TRBV5-4 to TRBJ2-3; a possible D gene is TRBD1 (6 bases). Trimming cost V 5 bases and J 0 bases, with 10 bases left between them. This CDR3 comprises 14 residues. Germline V gives CDR1 SGHNT, CDR2 YYREEE (reference sequence). The CDR3 coding sequence is TGTGCCAGCAGAGGGGGAGCTAGCACAGATACGCAGTATTTT. This codes for CASRGGASTDTQYF.

This clonotype was recorded many times. The junction departs from germline at one end; a sequencing error may be responsible. The chain links TRBV5-1 to TRBJ2-1, with TRBD2 matching 12 bases. CDR1 is SGHRS and CDR2 is YFSETQ in the germline V gene. The CDR3 is made up of 14 amino acids. The CDR3 nucleotides are TGTGCCAGCAGTCTAGCGGGAGGGAGCAATGAGCAGTTCTTC. It specifies CASSLAGGSNEQFF. The full variable domain, completed using reference TRBV5-1 and TRBJ2-1, is KAGVTQTPRYLIKTRGQQVTLSCSPISGHRSVSWYQQTPGQGLQFLFEYFSETQRNKGNFPGRFSGRQFSNSRSEMNVSTLELGDSALYLCASSLAGGSNEQFFGPGTRLTVL.

This clonotype was observed a handful of times. The chain is built from TRBV5-1 and TRBJ2-2, with 11 bases fitting TRBD2. Germline CDR1 SGHRS, CDR2 YFSETQ. CDR3 length: 15 residues. V shed 4 bases and J 6 bases; nucleotides not matched to a gene: 5. The CDR3 region has the DNA TGCGCCAGCAGCGCCGCTAGCGGGAGGCCCGGGGAGCTGTTTTTT. Translation gives CASSAASGRPGELFF.

As for this clonotype: A much larger clone sits a single nucleotide away, making a read error possible. This chain links TRBV27 with TRBJ2-2; perhaps TRBD1 as D (6 bases). The CDR3 spans 17 residues. Germline CDR1 is MNHEY and CDR2 is SMNVEV (reference sequence). This CDR3 is CASSDDAGAGNAGELFF. In DNA form, the CDR3 reads TGTGCCAGCAGTGATGATGCAGGGGCCGGGAACGCCGGGGAGCTGTTTTTT.

There are many counts of this clonotype. This chain connects TRBV2 to TRBJ2-1; D may correspond to TRBD1 or TRBD2 (5 bases each). In germline, CDR1 is SNHLY, CDR2 FYNNEI. The germline V and J ends were trimmed by 7 bases and 3 bases, with 13 bases remaining between them. The length of the CDR3 is 14 residues. This CDR3 is CASKPLDSYNEQFF. CDR3 sequence (DNA): TGTGCCAGCAAGCCACTAGACAGCTACAATGAGCAGTTCTTC.

Worth noting for this clonotype: A clone one base away is much larger, so this may be a read error. This rearrangement joins TRBV2 to TRBJ2-3; a weak D match, TRBD2 (6 bases). The CDR3 has 12 residues. CDR1 is SNHLY, CDR2 FYNNEI, per germline. The CDR3 loop is CGEGSSADTQYF. In nucleotides, the CDR3 is TGCGGAGAGGGCTCTAGCGCAGATACGCAGTATTTT.

In the case of this clonotype: One base away lies a much larger clone, so this may be a sequencing read error. The gene calls are TRBV10-3 and TRBJ2-7; TRBD1 aligns across 9 bases. CDR1 and CDR2 from the germline V gene are ENHRY and SYGVKD. CDR3 length: 15 residues. In DNA form, the CDR3 reads TGTGCCGTCAGTGAGACGGGACAGGGACTCTACGAGCAGTACTTC. This codes for CAVSETGQGLYEQYF.

Only a few counts were recorded for this clonotype. The chain uses TRBV2 and TRBJ1-6, with 9 bases aligning to TRBD1. CDR3 length equals 15 residues. Per the germline V gene, CDR1 is SNHLY and CDR2 is FYNNEI. Trimming took 7 bases from V and 6 from J; bases not matched to a gene: 7. DNA for the CDR3: TGTGCCAGCACCTTACAGGGGGCGCTTAATTCACCCCTCCACTTT. This gives the protein CASTLQGALNSPLHF.

This chain connects TRBV25-1 to TRBJ2-6, with 7 bases fitting TRBD1. After removal of 4 bases from V and 2 bases from J, the junction contained 2 bases not matched to a gene. Germline assignment: CDR1 MGHDK and CDR2 SYGVNS. The CDR3 runs to 15 residues. The CDR3 sequence is CASSVTGAGANVLTF. The CDR3 DNA is TGTGCCAGCAGTGTTACAGGGGCTGGGGCCAACGTCCTGACTTTC.

The rearrangement joins TRBV10-3 to TRBJ2-3, with TRBD1 matching 10 bases. This CDR3 comprises 17 residues. V dropped 2 bases and J dropped 0; count of bases not matched to a gene: 5. From germline, CDR1 is ENHRY and CDR2 SYGVKD. CDR3 DNA sequence: TGTGCCATCAGTGAGCACGGGACAGGGGCGAGCACAGATACGCAGTATTTT. Translation: CAISEHGTGASTDTQYF.

In this sample, this clonotype turned up a few times. The chain is built from TRBV3-1 and TRBJ2-7; 9 nucleotides align to TRBD2. V shed 1 base and J 5 bases; nucleotides not matched to a gene: 6. The CDR3 sequence is 15 residues long. Germline V gene data show CDR1 as LGHDT and CDR2 as YNNKEL (reference sequence). The CDR3 nucleotides are TGTGCCAGCAGCCAAGTTCTAGCGGGAATGGACGAGCAGTACTTC. It codes for CASSQVLAGMDEQYF.

In the case of this clonotype: This may stem from a read error, because a much larger clone lies one nucleotide away. CDR3 nucleotide sequence: TGTGCCAGCAGCATAGGGTTACCCGAAAAACTGTTTTTT. It encodes CASSIGLPEKLFF. The chain uses TRBV9 and TRBJ1-4; no clear D. Trimming removed 4 bases from V and 8 bases from J, with 12 bases in between. Per germline, CDR1 SGDLS and CDR2 YYNGEE. CDR3 length: 13 residues. The full variable domain, rest sourced from reference TRBV9 and TRBJ1-4, is DSGVTQTPKHLITATGQRVTLRCSPRSGDLSVYWYQQSLDQGLQFLIQYYNGEERAKGNILERFSAQQFPDLHSELNLSSLELGDSALYFCASSIGLPEKLFFGSGTQLSVL.

This clonotype was counted ten times or more. The chain couples TRBV6-2 or TRBV6-3 to TRBJ2-3; D may be TRBD1 or TRBD2 (5 bases each). There are 17 residues in the CDR3. Germline lookup yields CDR1 MNHEY and CDR2 SVGEGT. V was trimmed by 2 bases and J by 0 bases, leaving 15 bases between them. CDR3 DNA sequence: TGTGCCAGCAGTTACAACCGGGACCTTATTAGCACAGATACGCAGTATTTT. Translation: CASSYNRDLISTDTQYF.

The rearrangement uses TRBV20-1 and TRBJ1-3; D is uncertain. The CDR3 length is 15 residues. Germline values: CDR1 DFQATT, CDR2 SNEGSKA (reference sequence). Trimming cost V 5 bases and J 0 bases, with 14 bases left between them. CDR3 region: CSAAPLGSSGNTIYF. The DNA for the CDR3 is TGCAGTGCTGCCCCTCTTGGAAGCTCTGGAAACACCATATATTTT.

This clonotype was seen a handful of times. V usage is TRBV5-1 and J usage is TRBJ1-6; D perhaps matches TRBD1 (5 bases). The CDR3 runs to 17 residues. Trimming stripped 3 bases from V and 4 bases from J, with 17 bases between. Germline lookup yields CDR1 SGHRS and CDR2 YFSETQ. Here the CDR3 DNA reads TGCGCCAGCAGCTCCATACCCGGGACCGCTTATAATTCACCCCTCCACTTT. Amino acid sequence: CASSSIPGTAYNSPLHF.

Note on this clonotype: This likely came from a read error, as a far larger clone is one base away. The rearrangement joins TRBV28 to TRBJ2-7, with TRBD2 identical over 11 bases. Germline CDR1 is MDHEN and CDR2 is SYDVKM. The CDR3 covers 16 residues. J was trimmed by 7 bases and V by 6 bases; bases with no gene match: 14. The CDR3 DNA reads TGTGCCAGCAGGAATGTAGCGGGAGGGGTCTACAATGAGCAGTACTTC. It yields the protein CASRNVAGGVYNEQYF.

This clonotype was recorded at least ten times. V gene TRBV11-2 combines with J gene TRBJ2-7, with a weak D call TRBD2 (6 bases). This CDR3 contains 16 residues. V was trimmed by 1 base and J by 3 bases, leaving 16 bases between them. Per the germline V gene, CDR1 is SGHAT and CDR2 is FQNNGV. This chain's CDR3 is CASSLGYRRVDYEQYF. Written as DNA, the CDR3 is TGTGCCAGCAGCTTAGGTTACCGGAGGGTCGACTACGAGCAGTACTTC.

This clonotype was observed at least ten times. The chain links TRBV6-1 to TRBJ1-2; 8 bases line up with TRBD1. The CDR3 contains 14 residues. Per the germline V gene, CDR1 is MNHNS and CDR2 is SASEGT. V trimming: 6 bases; J trimming: 8 bases; junction bases outside the gene matches: 11. The CDR3 bases are TGTGCCAGCAGAGTGACAGGGGAAGGTTTCGGCTACACCTTC. Translated: CASRVTGEGFGYTF.

This clonotype was observed many times. This chain joins TRBV3-1 and TRBJ1-2; maybe TRBD1 (5 bases). Germline lookup yields CDR1 LGHDT and CDR2 YNNKEL (reference sequence). The V end was cut by 0 bases, the J end by 8 bases, with 10 bases between. The CDR3 is made up of 13 amino acids. The CDR3 here is CASSQDLRAGYTF. The CDR3 DNA follows: TGTGCCAGCAGCCAAGATCTCAGGGCCGGCTACACCTTC.

This clonotype was recorded a few times. The chain combines TRBV7-8 with TRBJ2-5; TRBD1 agrees at 7 bases. The CDR3 loop spans 14 amino acids. Germline CDR1 reads SGHVS; CDR2 reads FQNEAQ. V lost 6 bases and J lost 1; bases outside the gene matches: 5. CDR3 sequence: CASRPRTGQETQYF. The CDR3 coding sequence is TGTGCCAGCAGGCCGAGGACAGGCCAAGAGACCCAGTACTTC.

The V gene is TRBV6-1, the J gene TRBJ2-1; D is unresolved. This CDR3 comprises 12 residues. V was shortened by 8 bases and J by 7 bases, with 12 bases between the two germline ends. Germline CDR1 and CDR2: MNHNS and SASEGT. The CDR3 DNA is TGTGCCAGCCCCGGATCCGGGAATGAGCAGTTCTTC. Protein sequence: CASPGSGNEQFF.